The rows below give T cell receptor beta chains drawn from one sample of a study of cytomegalovirus exposure and HLA in healthy donors. Clones were read by immunoSEQ multiplex PCR, and TCRdb kept only the in-frame ones, dropping some. The sample has 160,000 or so clones, around four fifths seen once. Sequenced material: PBMCs. These TCRs come from a young man in good health and CMV-seronegative. CDR3s include the opening cysteine and the closing phenylalanine or tryptophan. Each record gives: V gene, clone size, D gene, J gene, CDR3 protein, CDR3 DNA. A D gene is named only where the DNA matches it firmly. Size values are once, few and many counts, or a class for expanded clones, and some rows have none.

TRBV27	-	-	TRBJ1-6	CASSSRDTENSPLHF	TGTGCCAGCAGTAGCCGGGACACGGAGAATTCACCCCTCCACTTT
TRBV30	-	-	TRBJ2-7	CAWSGGLTYEQYF	TGTGCCTGGAGTGGGGGGCTAACCTACGAGCAGTACTTC
TRBV7-8	-	TRBD2	TRBJ2-2	CASSSSGGTSNTGELFF	TGTGCCAGCAGCTCTAGCGGGGGAACATCGAACACCGGGGAGCTGTTTTTT
TRBV28	once	TRBD1	TRBJ1-5	CASLKRQGARGNQPQHF	TGTGCCAGTCTAAAGAGACAGGGGGCGCGAGGCAATCAGCCCCAGCATTTT
TRBV30	-	TRBD1	TRBJ1-5	CAWASGTGLQPQHF	TGTGCCTGGGCTTCCGGGACAGGGCTTCAGCCCCAGCATTTT
TRBV29-1	-	TRBD2	TRBJ2-1	CSVEASGSNEQFF	TGCAGCGTTGAGGCTAGCGGGAGCAATGAGCAGTTCTTC
TRBV10-1	-	-	TRBJ1-1	CASSATANTEAFF	TGCGCCAGCAGTGCAACAGCGAACACTGAAGCTTTCTTT
TRBV6-6	-	-	TRBJ2-5	CASSYPSVEETQYF	TGTGCCAGCAGTTACCCTAGCGTGGAAGAGACCCAGTACTTC
TRBV5-1	-	-	TRBJ2-7	CASSLGQQGSYEQYF	TGCGCCAGCAGCTTGGGTCAACAGGGATCCTACGAGCAGTACTTC
TRBV7-2	-	-	TRBJ1-1	CASSLGAGSNTEAFF	TGTGCCAGCAGCTTAGGGGCAGGGTCGAACACTGAAGCTTTCTTT
TRBV18	-	TRBD2	TRBJ2-7	CASSPGLAGRYEQYF	TGTGCCAGCTCACCGGGACTAGCGGGTCGTTACGAGCAGTACTTC
TRBV13	-	-	TRBJ2-6	CASSLRDSGANVLTF	TGTGCCAGCAGCTTACGGGACTCTGGGGCCAACGTCCTGACTTTC
TRBV7-9	-	TRBD2	TRBJ2-1	CASSLEVAGGPRNEQFF	TGTGCCAGCAGCCTGGAAGTAGCGGGAGGCCCCAGGAATGAGCAGTTCTTC
TRBV28	-	TRBD2	TRBJ2-7	CASSSTSGRYEQYF	TGTGCCAGCAGCTCGACTAGCGGAAGATACGAGCAGTACTTC
TRBV7-2	-	-	TRBJ2-3	CASSPWQADTQYF	TGTGCCAGCAGCCCTTGGCAGGCCGATACGCAGTATTTT
TRBV28	few	-	TRBJ1-5	CASSLYLRDAWPQHF	TGTGCCAGCAGTTTATATTTGCGGGACGCCTGGCCCCAGCATTTT
TRBV11-2	-	TRBD1	TRBJ1-2	CASSLVRQGNGYTF	TGTGCCAGCAGCTTAGTTCGACAGGGCAATGGCTACACCTTC
TRBV28	-	-	TRBJ2-7	CASTVEGGTYEQYF	TGTGCCAGCACAGTTGAGGGGGGGACCTACGAGCAGTACTTC
TRBV23-1	few	-	TRBJ1-3	CASIGGGSGNTIYF	TGCGCCAGCATCGGGGGGGGTTCTGGAAACACCATATATTTT
TRBV6-5	few	TRBD1	TRBJ1-2	CASRYPQGVGYGYTF	TGTGCCAGCAGGTACCCACAGGGGGTAGGATATGGCTACACCTTC
TRBV18	-	TRBD1	TRBJ2-7	CASSPPGQTYEQYF	TGTGCCAGCTCACCCCCGGGACAGACCTACGAGCAGTACTTC
TRBV28	-	-	TRBJ1-3	CASSLLTFHSGNTIYF	TGTGCCAGCAGTTTGTTGACATTCCACTCTGGAAACACCATATATTTT